A selection of T cell receptor beta chains follows, all from one sample in a study of blood T cell repertoires in COVID-19. The protocol was immunoSEQ multiplex PCR, while the TCRdb copy is restricted to in-frame clones and leaves out a portion. The sample records over 200,000 clones, just under 85% being singletons. The sequencing input was peripheral blood. These receptors originate from a woman aged 50 to 60 with active or convalescent COVID-19. Both conserved end residues are trimmed from each CDR3.

J gene | V gene | CDR3 protein
TRBJ2-1 | TRBV9 | ASSVGKGASSYNEQF
TRBJ2-7 | TRBV11-2 | ASSPQGMAYEQY
TRBJ2-3 | TRBV7-8 | ASSLVSGHDTDTQY
TRBJ2-1 | TRBV19 | ASSIRDRGPDEQF
TRBJ1-5 | TRBV7-3 | ASSSREGQPQH
TRBJ1-5 | TRBV5-1 | ASSQGQGDQPQH
TRBJ1-1 | TRBV5-6 | ASSGDRGNAEAF
TRBJ1-1 | TRBV19 | ASSPTLNTEAF
TRBJ2-4 | TRBV30 | AWSVSGSKNIQY
TRBJ2-4 | TRBV9 | ASSATGSFINIQY
TRBJ1-6 | TRBV19 | ASSQNSPLH
TRBJ1-6 | TRBV6-5 | ASSPTGLSSPLH
TRBJ2-3 | TRBV7-2 | ASSAYHLAATQY
TRBJ1-5 | TRBV19 | ASRDRSYSNQPQH
TRBJ2-1 | TRBV3-1/TRBV3-2 | ASSQREASYNEQF
TRBJ1-4 | TRBV18 | ASSPMATSRGTNEKLF
TRBJ2-7 | TRBV28 | ASSLLLGGQN
TRBJ1-4 | TRBV28 | ASRLAGASNEKLF
TRBJ1-5 | TRBV19 | ASSIEGLSNQPQH
TRBJ2-7 | TRBV7-9 | ASSPLLGSSGTPYEQY
TRBJ2-1 | TRBV3-1/TRBV3-2 | ASSQGWRGPNNEQF
TRBJ1-6 | TRBV7-9 | ASSSQGANPPLH
TRBJ2-1 | TRBV27 | ASSTGWWLAGGEGEQF
TRBJ2-2 | TRBV5-1 | ASSLGVGELF
TRBJ1-1 | TRBV11-2 | ASSATGTGAGEAF
TRBJ1-6 | TRBV28 | ASSLTQGRNSPLH
TRBJ2-6 | TRBV2 | ASTLSGANVLT
TRBJ1-2 | TRBV7-2 | ASSPNRGLGYGYT
TRBJ1-2 | TRBV5-4 | ASSLRVSYGYT
TRBJ1-5 | TRBV6-5 | ASSYSGATGDQPQH
TRBJ1-5 | TRBV24-1 | ATSDPDDRGGQPQH
TRBJ1-5 | TRBV2 | ASSGTGNSNQPQH
TRBJ1-2 | TRBV5-4 | ASSYGTGKQGYT
TRBJ2-7 | TRBV5-6 | ASSLGLAAEQY
TRBJ2-2 | TRBV5-5 | ASSLGRTHTGELF
TRBJ1-2 | TRBV19 | ASSMGWGGPNYGYT
TRBJ2-1 | TRBV6-5 | ASRGQGNNEQF